Each of the 5 T cell receptor beta chains below was sequenced from the same sample in a study of Ad26.COV2.S vaccination and SARS-CoV-2 variants. This sample's treatment: 15 to 20 received Ad26.COV2.S at low or high dose, single or two shots; roughly five received placebo; per-sample allocation not given. At day 63 after the first vaccine or placebo injection, samples were drawn. Here immunoSEQ multiplex PCR was the method, and the copy in TCRdb shows in-frame clones only, minus some. In the table there are hundreds of thousands of clones, 89% of which are singletons. The sample here was peripheral blood, taken in a trial of Ad26.COV2.S vaccine versus placebo. These receptors originate from a person aged 18-60 years who received the Ad26.COV2.S COVID-19 vaccine or a placebo.

The CDR3 DNA sequence: TGTGCCACCAGTGATTTAAACAGGGGGAATGAGACCCAGTACTTC. Translation: CATSDLNRGNETQYF. V and J are TRBV24-1 and TRBJ2-5, with 8 bases identical to TRBD1. Germline loops: CDR1 KGHDR, CDR2 SFDVKD. The CDR3 sequence is 15 residues long. The J segment lost 5 bases and the V segment lost 1 base, leaving 5 bases of the junction unmatched.

This clone has only a few counts. A read error may be the cause here, since a much bigger clone is one base away. The V call is TRBV7-9, the J call TRBJ1-6; no firm D call. The CDR3 is made up of 15 amino acids. The germline CDR1 and CDR2 sequences are SEHNR and FQNEAQ (reference sequence). With 1 base removed from V and 0 bases from J, the gap between germline ends came to 4 bases. The CDR3 spells CASSLESSYNSPLHF. The CDR3 coding sequence is TGTGCCAGCAGCTTAGAGAGCTCCTATAATTCACCCCTCCACTTT.

The chain links TRBV10-1 to TRBJ2-1; 12 bases align to TRBD2. This CDR3 contains 16 residues. The junction had 6 bases not matched to a gene; V was cut back by 3 bases and J by 6 bases. The V gene's germline CDR1 is WNHNN and CDR2 SYGVQD (reference sequence). CDR3: CASSESRTSGINEQFF. The CDR3 DNA is TGCGCCAGCAGTGAAAGTAGGACTAGCGGGATCAATGAGCAGTTCTTC.

The chain joins TRBV7-2 to TRBJ2-3; D unresolved. V dropped 1 base and J dropped 0 bases, with 14 bases sitting between them. The CDR3 contains 17 residues. The germline gives CDR1 SGHTA, CDR2 FQGNSA. This chain's CDR3 is CASSLVGTPRSTDTQYF. DNA of the CDR3: TGTGCCAGCAGCTTAGTGGGAACCCCCCGCAGCACAGATACGCAGTATTTT.

V is TRBV5-1 and J is TRBJ1-6, with TRBD1 matching over 9 bases. This CDR3 has 15 amino acids. Looked up from germline, CDR1 is SGHRS and CDR2 is YFSETQ. Trimming cost V 4 bases and J 14 bases; bases outside gene matches: 13. This CDR3 is CASSLTPGQGRALHF. The CDR3 bases are TGCGCCAGCAGCCTCACACCGGGACAGGGAAGGGCCCTCCACTTT.